This T cell receptor (beta chain) was recorded in a study of blood T cell repertoires in COVID-19. Study-wide context: From the United States, Italy and Spain came samples of acute and convalescent COVID-19. T cells, B-cell-depleted T cells, or PBMCs supplied cDNA or gDNA.

How the authors handled the data: Estimation of nucleated cell counts relied on the amplification of reference gene primers. Some clones are missing from TCRdb's copy, which holds only in-frame ones; the method was immunoSEQ multiplex PCR. That table furnishes V, J and clone size, whereas the DNA furnished D and trimming. The sample lists 380,000 or so clones, around 89% occurring once. The germline CDR1 and CDR2 sequences are SGHRS and YFSETQ. The J segment lost 6 bases and the V segment lost 4 bases, leaving 2 bases of the junction unmatched. The CDR3 is 13 amino acids. The receptor was derived from a man aged 35 to 55 with acute or convalescent COVID-19. The sequenced material came from peripheral blood. V is TRBV5-1 and J is TRBJ2-1; 9 bases match TRBD1. The CDR3 here is CASSRTGANEQFF. CDR3 bases: TGCGCCAGCAGCAGGACAGGGGCCAATGAGCAGTTCTTC.